These 20 T cell receptor beta chains were sequenced from one sample in a study of blood T cells in healthy people across ages. Through a sample-barcoded 5' primer and a J-beta primer mix, a second PCR was run for roughly 7 to 11 cycles. TCRdb used MiXCR to reprocess the 5' RACE reads, holding one entry per CDR3 protein. The sample shows roughly 500,000 distinct CDR3 sequences, roughly 29% of them seen only once. Material for sequencing was blood. The receptor set was obtained from an older woman in good health.

The V call is TRBV3-1, the J call TRBJ1-2; D is uncertain. This CDR3 has 15 amino acids. Germline V gene sequence: CDR1 LGHDT, CDR2 YNNKEL (reference sequence). V was clipped by 0 bases and J by 4 bases, with 12 bases between them. The CDR3 loop reads CASSQDPDKVYGYTF. Here the CDR3 DNA reads TGTGCCAGCAGCCAAGACCCCGACAAGGTCTATGGCTACACCTTC. Full variable domain (remainder filled in from reference TRBV3-1 and TRBJ1-2): DTAVSQTPKYLVTQMGNDKSIKCEQNLGHDTMYWYKQDSKKFLKIMFSYNNKELIINETVPNRFSPKSPDKAHLNLHINSLELGDSAVYFCASSQDPDKVYGYTFGSGTRLTVV.

V usage is TRBV27 and J usage is TRBJ2-5; D may match TRBD1 or TRBD2 (7 bases each). The CDR3 is 14 amino acids. CDR1 and CDR2 (germline): MNHEY, SMNVEV (reference sequence). V lost 6 bases and J lost 4, with 15 bases in between. The CDR3 nucleotides read TGTGCCAGCAGATCGCCAGGGGGGGGAGAGACCCAGTACTTC. Protein sequence: CASRSPGGGETQYF.

The chain links TRBV9 to TRBJ1-5; unclear D gene. Germline CDR1 reads SGDLS; CDR2 reads YYNGEE. The germline V and J ends were trimmed by 0 bases and 2 bases, with 6 bases remaining between them. CDR3 size: 14 residues. CDR3 sequence (DNA): TGTGCCAGCAGCGTAGATGTCGGCAATCAGCCCCAGCATTTT. Its translation: CASSVDVGNQPQHF.

This chain connects TRBV6-5 to TRBJ2-3; D is uncertain. This CDR3 region has 11 residues. Germline V lookup: CDR1 MNHEY, CDR2 SVGAGI. Trimming took 6 bases from V and 8 from J, leaving 9 bases between them. The CDR3 reads CASRKMGTQYF. The CDR3 DNA reads TGTGCCAGCAGGAAAATGGGTACGCAGTATTTT.

This clonotype was seen only once. The chain recombines TRBV21-1 with TRBJ2-5; the table's TRBD1 call for D was not verified on the DNA. The better agreement between TRBJ2-1 and the DNA end casts doubt on the J call. TRBV21-1 is designated a pseudogene. The CDR3 contains 18 residues. The DNA of the CDR3 is TGTGCCAGCACCAAAAGGAATGGGGCGGGGGCAACTTTCAATGAGCAGTTCTTC. This translates into CASTKRNGAGATFNEQFF.

The sample holds a few counts of this clonotype. The chain combines TRBV19 with TRBJ2-1; 7 nucleotides line up with TRBD2. CDR3 length: 15 residues. Losses at the gene ends were 3 bases for V and 3 bases for J; bases not matched to a gene: 5. In germline, CDR1 is LNHDA, CDR2 SQIVND (reference sequence). The CDR3: CASSMEAGFYNEQFF. CDR3 bases: TGTGCCAGTAGTATGGAAGCGGGGTTCTACAATGAGCAGTTCTTC.

As regards this clonotype: Here the CDR3 omits its conserved ending phenylalanine or tryptophan, so a read error is the likely source. V usage is TRBV7-8 and J usage is TRBJ1-6; D might be TRBD1 (6 bases). Trimming took off 1 base at V and 7 bases at J, with 11 bases between the two ends. CDR1 and CDR2 from the germline V gene are SGHVS and FQNEAQ. The CDR3 is made up of 15 amino acids. CDR3 protein: CASSLGTALNSPLHL. In DNA, the CDR3 is TGTGCCAGCAGCTTAGGGACAGCCCTAAATTCACCCCTCCACCTT.

The CDR3 loop reads CSVSRQVETEAFF. As DNA, the CDR3 is TGCAGCGTTAGCCGACAGGTAGAAACTGAAGCTTTCTTT. This rearrangement joins TRBV29-1 to TRBJ1-1; D possibly corresponds to TRBD1 (6 bases). Germline V gives CDR1 SQVTM, CDR2 ANQGSEA. The CDR3 has 13 amino acids. Trimming removed 5 bases at V and 5 bases at J, with 15 bases between.

The chain combines TRBV12-3 or TRBV12-4 with TRBJ1-4; D possibly corresponds to TRBD1 (5 bases). The CDR3 runs to 16 residues. The V end lost 6 bases, the J end lost 1 base, and 15 bases lay between the germline ends. The DNA of the CDR3 is TGTGCCAGCAGATCATCCGGGGGTGAAACTAATGAAAAACTGTTTTTT. Translated: CASRSSGGETNEKLFF.

This clonotype was picked up a small number of times. V gene TRBV20-1 combines with J gene TRBJ2-1; TRBD2 aligns across 8 bases. With V trimmed by 5 bases and J by 2 bases, 5 bases remained unmatched. The CDR3 extends over 14 amino acids. In germline, CDR1 is DFQATT, CDR2 SNEGSKA (reference sequence). The chain's CDR3 is CSAGVSGAYNEQFF. The CDR3 region has the DNA TGCAGTGCTGGGGTTAGCGGGGCCTACAATGAGCAGTTCTTC.

This sequence joins TRBV10-3 and TRBJ2-1; 9 bases line up with TRBD2. Germline V CDR1 and CDR2: ENHRY, SYGVKD. This CDR3 region has 15 residues. Losses at the gene ends were 5 bases for V and 8 bases for J; bases not matched to a gene: 10. CDR3 sequence: CAISQAGGTPYEQFF. Written as DNA, the CDR3 is TGTGCCATCAGTCAAGCGGGGGGCACGCCCTATGAGCAGTTCTTC.

This clonotype was detected a few times. The V and J genes are TRBV4-3 and TRBJ1-2; the D gene is possibly TRBD1 (5 bases). Germline assignment: CDR1 LGHNA and CDR2 YSLEER. V lost 1 base to trimming and J lost 3 bases, with 12 bases between them. The CDR3 loop spans 15 amino acids. The CDR3 protein is CASSQGQTSDYGYTF. The CDR3 bases are TGCGCCAGCAGCCAAGGACAGACCTCGGACTATGGCTACACCTTC.

The table lists this clonotype with a few counts. This sequence joins TRBV20-1 and TRBJ2-5; TRBD2 aligns across 9 bases. Germline assignment: CDR1 DFQATT and CDR2 SNEGSKA (reference sequence). Trimming removed 6 bases from V and 4 bases from J; junction bases left unmatched: 12. This CDR3 has 15 amino acids. The CDR3 protein is CSAAGGGATGETQYF. CDR3 in DNA: TGCAGTGCGGCGGGCGGGGGGGCCACGGGAGAGACCCAGTACTTC.

The J gene is TRBJ2-7, the V gene TRBV5-1; the D gene is possibly TRBD2 (6 bases). V lost 6 bases and J 2 bases, leaving 15 bases between the germline ends. CDR1 and CDR2 from the germline V gene are SGHRS and YFSETQ. CDR3 length: 14 residues. The CDR3 here is CASIGTFLAYEQYF. Here the CDR3 DNA reads TGCGCCAGCATCGGGACTTTCCTGGCCTACGAGCAGTACTTC.

This clonotype was detected only a few times. In DNA form, the CDR3 reads TGTGCCAGCAGTGCCCTCAGGACCGGTAAAAACATTCAGTACTTC. This translates into CASSALRTGKNIQYF. The V gene is TRBV6-1, the J gene TRBJ2-4; D not certain. Trimming pared 4 bases from V and 4 bases from J, leaving 14 bases between. Per germline, CDR1 MNHNS and CDR2 SASEGT. This CDR3 is 15 amino acids long.

Comments on this clonotype: One junction end disagrees with the germline gene, perhaps due to a read error. This chain connects TRBV4-2 to TRBJ1-1, with D unclear. This CDR3 is built from 15 residues. Germline CDR1 and CDR2: LGHNA and YNFKEQ. CDR3 loop: CASSQENSYYTEAFF. The CDR3 coding sequence is TGTGCCAGCAGCCAAGAGAACAGCTACTACACCGAAGCTTTCTTT.

This clonotype was found a few times. The chain is built from TRBV3-1 and TRBJ2-7; TRBD2 might be the D (5 bases). The CDR3 runs to 18 residues. V lost 1 base and J 3 bases, leaving 22 bases between the germline ends. Germline CDR1 and CDR2: LGHDT and YNNKEL (reference sequence). CDR3 sequence reads: CASSQAYTTSSWIYEQYF. The CDR3 bases are TGTGCCAGCAGCCAAGCCTACACCACATCTAGCTGGATCTACGAGCAGTACTTC.

The table lists this clonotype with a few counts. The V gene is TRBV6-5, the J gene TRBJ1-2; D is perhaps TRBD1 (6 bases). CDR3 length: 13 residues. The V gene's germline CDR1 is MNHEY and CDR2 SVGAGI. Trimming removed 11 bases at V and 2 bases at J, with 15 bases between. The CDR3 sequence is CASTGQANYGYTF. The CDR3 region has the DNA TGTGCCTCTACGGGACAAGCAAACTATGGCTACACCTTC.

The J gene is TRBJ2-3, the V gene TRBV7-2, with 7 bases matching TRBD2. Looked up from germline, CDR1 is SGHTA and CDR2 is FQGNSA. The CDR3 is made up of 15 amino acids. V shed 4 bases and J 3 bases; nucleotides not matched to a gene: 7. In nucleotides, the CDR3 is TGTGCCAGCAGCTCGCGTGGGGGGGGAACAGATACGCAGTATTTT. Its translation is CASSSRGGGTDTQYF.

This clonotype was observed a few times. The V call is TRBV6-5, the J call TRBJ1-6; D may be TRBD1 (5 bases). V dropped 2 bases and J dropped 0 bases, with 8 bases sitting between them. The CDR3 loop spans 16 amino acids. CDR1 is MNHEY, CDR2 SVGAGI, per germline. The CDR3 DNA reads as TGTGCCAGCAGTTACGCAGGGAGCTCCTATAATTCACCCCTCCACTTT. Translated, it gives CASSYAGSSYNSPLHF.